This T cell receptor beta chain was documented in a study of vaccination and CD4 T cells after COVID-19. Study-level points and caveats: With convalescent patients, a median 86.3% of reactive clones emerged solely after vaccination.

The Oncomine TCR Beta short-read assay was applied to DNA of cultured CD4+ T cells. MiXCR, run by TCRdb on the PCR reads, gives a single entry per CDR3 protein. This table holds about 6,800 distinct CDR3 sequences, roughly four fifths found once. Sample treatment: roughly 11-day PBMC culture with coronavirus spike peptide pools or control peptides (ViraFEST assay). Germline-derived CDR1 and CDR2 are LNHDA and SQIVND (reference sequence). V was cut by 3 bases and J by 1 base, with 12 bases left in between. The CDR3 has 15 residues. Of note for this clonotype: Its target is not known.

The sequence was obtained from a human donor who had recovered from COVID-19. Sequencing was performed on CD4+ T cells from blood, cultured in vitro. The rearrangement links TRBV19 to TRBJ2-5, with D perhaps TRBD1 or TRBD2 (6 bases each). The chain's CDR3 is CASSIWGAGQETQYF. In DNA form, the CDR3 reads TGTGCCAGTAGTATTTGGGGGGCAGGCCAAGAGACCCAGTACTTC.